The 15 T cell receptor beta chains reported below all come from one sample, sequenced in a study of shared clonotypes between healthy human individuals. Here immunoSEQ multiplex PCR was the method, and the copy in TCRdb shows in-frame clones only, minus some. Of 500,000 to 650,000 clones in the sample, around three quarters were seen once. Source material: PBMCs. The receptors originated from a middle-aged woman in good health. Some clones in this sample may be carry-over from other donors' samples.

This sequence joins TRBV11-2 and TRBJ2-4; D unclear. Trimming pared 1 base from V and 6 bases from J, leaving 7 bases between. CDR1 is SGHAT, CDR2 FQNNGV, per germline. CDR3 length: 13 residues. The CDR3 DNA follows: TGTGCCAGCAGCTTAGGTCTGACAAACATTCAGTACTTC. As protein: CASSLGLTNIQYF. Using reference TRBV11-2 and TRBJ2-4 for the parts outside the CDR3, the full variable domain is EAGVAQSPRYKIIEKRQSVAFWCNPISGHATLYWYQQILGQGPKLLIQFQNNGVVDDSQLPKDRFSAERLKGVDSTLKIQPAKLEDSAVYLCASSLGLTNIQYFGAGTRLSVL.

V is TRBV27 and J is TRBJ2-2; no definite D call. Trimming took off 3 bases at V and 7 bases at J, with 9 bases between the two ends. Germline V gene sequence: CDR1 MNHEY, CDR2 SMNVEV (reference sequence). The CDR3 runs 13 residues. The CDR3 region has the DNA TGTGCCAGCAGTTTTCACAGCCTCGGGGAGCTGTTTTTT. Protein product: CASSFHSLGELFF.

J is TRBJ2-7 and V is TRBV7-2; D gene ambiguous. Trimming removed 5 bases at V and 3 bases at J, with 14 bases between. Looked up from germline, CDR1 is SGHTA and CDR2 is FQGNSA. The CDR3 has 14 amino acids. The CDR3 loop is CASSPSPLLYEQYF. CDR3 in DNA: TGTGCCAGCAGCCCCAGCCCACTACTCTACGAGCAGTACTTC.

J is TRBJ1-1 and V is TRBV6-6; the D is unclear. Looked up from germline, CDR1 is MNHNY and CDR2 is SVGAGI (reference sequence). This CDR3 is built from 13 residues. Trimming removed 8 bases from V and 3 bases from J, with 13 bases in between. The CDR3 DNA follows: TGTGCCAGCCGGTCGTTGTTAGACACTGAAGCTTTCTTT. Translating gives CASRSLLDTEAFF.

The genes are TRBV5-6 and TRBJ1-2; TRBD1 is a possible D gene (5 bases). Germline assignment: CDR1 SGHDT and CDR2 YYEEEE. The CDR3 is made up of 14 amino acids. The ends were cut back, 4 bases at V and 7 bases at J, with 17 bases in the middle. This chain's CDR3 is CASSRRVWGSGYTF. The CDR3 DNA sequence: TGTGCCAGCAGCCGGAGGGTTTGGGGCAGTGGCTACACCTTC. The complete variable domain, with remaining parts taken from reference TRBV5-6 and TRBJ1-2, reads DAGVTQSPTHLIKTRGQQVTLRCSPKSGHDTVSWYQQALGQGPQFIFQYYEEEERQRGNFPDRFSGHQFPNYSSELNVNALLLGDSALYLCASSRRVWGSGYTFGSGTRLTVV.

This sequence joins TRBV9 and TRBJ1-2; 8 bases map to TRBD1. Trimming removed 0 bases from V and 4 bases from J; junction bases left unmatched: 2. Per the germline V gene, CDR1 is SGDLS and CDR2 is YYNGEE. The CDR3 extends over 14 amino acids. CDR3 loop: CASSVAQGAYGYTF. In DNA form, the CDR3 reads TGTGCCAGCAGCGTAGCTCAGGGGGCCTATGGCTACACCTTC. The complete variable domain, with remaining parts taken from reference TRBV9 and TRBJ1-2, reads DSGVTQTPKHLITATGQRVTLRCSPRSGDLSVYWYQQSLDQGLQFLIQYYNGEERAKGNILERFSAQQFPDLHSELNLSSLELGDSALYFCASSVAQGAYGYTFGSGTRLTVV.

The gene calls are TRBV27 and TRBJ2-5; D might be TRBD1 (6 bases). Trimming shortened V by 3 bases and J by 5 bases, and 16 bases separated the two germline ends. Looked up from germline, CDR1 is MNHEY and CDR2 is SMNVEV (reference sequence). This CDR3 has 15 amino acids. This CDR3 is CASSLFLDRSETQYF. CDR3 sequence (DNA): TGTGCCAGCAGTTTGTTCCTGGACAGATCTGAGACCCAGTACTTC.

The V and J genes are TRBV7-3 and TRBJ2-2; D possibly corresponds to TRBD1 (5 bases). CDR3 size: 13 residues. Germline V gene data show CDR1 as SGHTA and CDR2 as FQGTGA. V was trimmed by 5 bases and J by 6 bases, leaving 10 bases between them. The CDR3 sequence is CASSTGHPGELFF. The CDR3, as DNA: TGTGCCAGCAGCACTGGACACCCCGGGGAGCTGTTTTTT.

This chain connects TRBV27 to TRBJ2-6; TRBD1 matches 9 bases. The CDR3 runs to 17 residues. J gave up 0 bases and V 5 bases, and 5 bases lay outside the gene matches. Germline assignment: CDR1 MNHEY and CDR2 SMNVEV (reference sequence). CDR3 sequence (DNA): TGTGCCAGCAGTAAAGGGACAGGGCGCTCTGGGGCCAACGTCCTGACTTTC. Encoded protein: CASSKGTGRSGANVLTF.

The chain joins TRBV18 to TRBJ2-3, with TRBD2 matching 11 bases. This CDR3 is built from 18 residues. Trimming cost V 8 bases and J 0 bases; bases outside gene matches: 13. The V gene's germline CDR1 is KGHSH and CDR2 LQKENI. CDR3 nucleotide sequence: TGTGCCAGCGATGAAGGTAGCGGGAGGGCCTCTAGCACAGATACGCAGTATTTT. It is translated as CASDEGSGRASSTDTQYF.

The chain combines TRBV6-5 with TRBJ2-6; TRBD1 aligns across 7 bases. This CDR3 region has 15 residues. Unmatched junction bases numbered 4, after V lost 4 bases and J lost 4 bases. CDR1 MNHEY and CDR2 SVGAGI come from the germline V gene. The CDR3 protein is CASSWTGSGANVLTF. The CDR3 region has the DNA TGTGCCAGCAGTTGGACAGGTTCCGGGGCCAACGTCCTGACTTTC.

The CDR3 nucleotides are TGTGCCAGCAGCCCAATAGCGGGAGGGGCAGATACGCAGTATTTT. It encodes CASSPIAGGADTQYF. V usage is TRBV14 and J usage is TRBJ2-3, with 11 bases matching TRBD2. Per germline, CDR1 SGHDN and CDR2 FVKESK. This CDR3 is built from 15 residues. V was pared by 4 bases and J by 4 bases, with 4 bases of the junction left unmatched.

This chain links TRBV5-1 with TRBJ2-1, with 8 bases fitting TRBD2. The CDR3 sequence is 21 residues long. After removal of 4 bases from V and 10 bases from J, the junction contained 31 bases not matched to a gene. Germline assignment: CDR1 SGHRS and CDR2 YFSETQ. CDR3 region: CASSRRVSSGTNGRAMGEQFF. CDR3 sequence (DNA): TGCGCCAGCAGCCGAAGGGTCTCTTCCGGGACTAACGGGAGGGCCATGGGGGAGCAGTTCTTC.

The genes are TRBV5-5 and TRBJ2-1, with 9 bases lining up with TRBD1. Per germline, CDR1 SGHKS and CDR2 YYEKEE (reference sequence). V was pared by 2 bases and J by 8 bases, with 5 bases of the junction left unmatched. The CDR3 runs to 14 residues. The CDR3 spells CASSLAQGADEQFF. The CDR3 coding sequence is TGTGCCAGCAGCTTAGCACAGGGGGCGGATGAGCAGTTCTTC.

This clone has a single count. The CDR3 nucleotides read TGTGCCAGCAGCAGGGACCATACAGATACGCAGTATTTT. As protein: CASSRDHTDTQYF. This chain links TRBV9 with TRBJ2-3; the D gene could be TRBD1 or TRBD2 (5 bases each). Germline assignment: CDR1 SGDLS and CDR2 YYNGEE. Trimming took 4 bases from V and 3 from J, leaving 9 bases between them. This CDR3 region has 13 residues.